This T cell receptor beta chain emerged from a study of T cell responses to AZD1222 COVID-19 vaccine. Repertoires were generated with immunoSEQ multiplex PCR, while TCRdb's copy carries only in-frame clones and drops some. The data contain some 31,000 clones, roughly 90% of them singletons. The CDR3 extends over 15 amino acids. Germline loops: CDR1 MNHEY, CDR2 SVGAGI. The V gene lost 5 bases and the J gene lost 7 bases, with 15 bases spanning the gap. The sequence derives from an adult who received the AZD1222 COVID-19 vaccine. The rearrangement joins TRBV6-5 to TRBJ1-6; maybe TRBD1 (5 bases). The specimen comprised peripheral blood, sampled 28 days after the second AZD1222 dose. The chain's CDR3 is CASSPGGGRNSPLHF. The CDR3 region has the DNA TGTGCCAGCAGTCCCGGGGGGGGAAGGAATTCACCCCTCCACTTT.